This is a list of T cell receptor beta chains from one sample in a study of cytomegalovirus exposure and HLA in healthy donors. The method was immunoSEQ multiplex PCR; TCRdb's version includes in-frame clones alone and lacks a portion of them. The table has 99,000 or so clones, 60% to 85% seen once. The sequenced sample consisted of PBMCs. These receptors originate from a middle-aged man in good health and CMV-seronegative. Each CDR3 is given with its conserved first and last residue. Fields, in order: V gene, J gene, clone size, D gene, CDR3 DNA, CDR3 protein. D genes are given only for firm matches. A row's size may be missing; if present it is once, few, many or a size class.

TRBV14	TRBJ1-3	NA	TRBD1	TGTGCCAGCAGCCGACAGACAGGGGGATATGGAAACACCATATATTTT	CASSRQTGGYGNTIYF
TRBV19	TRBJ1-5	many	TRBD1	TGTGCCAGTAGGAGACAGGGGTTTCGTCAGCCCCAGCATTTT	CASRRQGFRQPQHF
TRBV7-2	TRBJ1-5	NA	NA	TGTGCCAGCAGCTTAGAGGGGCTGGGCAATCAGCCCCAGCATTTT	CASSLEGLGNQPQHF
TRBV7-3	TRBJ1-1	NA	NA	TGTGCCAGCAGCTTAAAACAGGGGAACACTGAAGCTTTCTTT	CASSLKQGNTEAFF
TRBV10-1	TRBJ1-4	few	NA	TGCGCCAGCAGTGAGTCCCAGGGGTCGAGACCTACTAATGAAAAACTGTTTTTT	CASSESQGSRPTNEKLFF
TRBV5-6	TRBJ2-2	NA	TRBD2	TGTGCCAGCAGCTTGGCCGCTAGCGGGAGGCCCGGGGAGCTGTTTTTT	CASSLAASGRPGELFF
TRBV19	TRBJ1-5	NA	TRBD1	TGTGCCAGTAGTACAGACAGGGGTCAGCCCCAGCATTTT	CASSTDRGQPQHF
TRBV5-1	TRBJ2-1	NA	TRBD2	TGCGCCAGCAGCAGATCCGGGACTAGGTGGGTACAAGGGCAGTTCTTC	CASSRSGTRWVQGQFF
TRBV29-1	TRBJ2-2	once	NA	TGCAGCGTAAAAACCCCGCGGGACACCGGGGAGCTGTTTTTT	CSVKTPRDTGELFF
TRBV7-2	TRBJ1-4	NA	TRBD1	TGTGCCAGCAGCCGGGACAGGGGATCCACTAATGAAAAACTGTTTTTT	CASSRDRGSTNEKLFF
TRBV4-3	TRBJ1-5	NA	TRBD1	TGCGCCAGCAGCCAGAGGACAGGGAACAATCAGCCCCAGCATTTT	CASSQRTGNNQPQHF
TRBV19	TRBJ2-7	NA	TRBD2	TGTGCCAGTACTTACCACGGGGCGGGGGGCTACGAGCAGTACTTC	CASTYHGAGGYEQYF
TRBV19	TRBJ2-7	NA	TRBD2	TGTGCCAGTAGGGGACTAGGGTACGAGCAGTACTTC	CASRGLGYEQYF
TRBV5-1	TRBJ2-6	NA	TRBD2	TGCGCCAGCAGTTTATGGGGGGGCTCTGGGGCCAACGTCCTGACTTTC	CASSLWGGSGANVLTF
TRBV5-5	TRBJ1-2	NA	TRBD1	TGTGCCAGCAGCCCCGGACAGGGGAGGGACTATGGCTACACCTTC	CASSPGQGRDYGYTF
TRBV5-1	TRBJ2-1	NA	NA	TGCGCCAGCAGCTTCAGCTACAATGAGCAGTTCTTC	CASSFSYNEQFF
TRBV29-1	TRBJ1-1	NA	TRBD1	TGCAGCGGAGGACAGGGTGGGACTGAAGCTTTCTTT	CSGGQGGTEAFF
TRBV7-2	TRBJ2-1	NA	NA	TGTGCCGGCAGCAGCAGCCTAGGCTACAATGAGCAGTTCTTC	CAGSSSLGYNEQFF
TRBV7-9	TRBJ2-5	NA	NA	TGTGCCAGCAGCCTCCCGGAGGACGAAGAAGAGACCCAGTACTTC	CASSLPEDEEETQYF
TRBV4-3	TRBJ1-1	NA	NA	TGCGCCAGCAGCCAGATCCCCGAGGTGAACACTGAAGCTTTCTTT	CASSQIPEVNTEAFF
TRBV7-9	TRBJ1-1	once	TRBD1	TGTGCCAGCAGCTTGCCCGGGACAGGGAGTACTGAAGCTTTCTTT	CASSLPGTGSTEAFF
TRBV7-9	TRBJ2-1	NA	NA	TGTGCCAGCGCCGAGGTGGAGGGCCGATACAATGAGCAGTTCTTC	CASAEVEGRYNEQFF
TRBV4-1	TRBJ1-5	NA	NA	TGCGCCAGCAGCCAAGAGTCCTGGGCCCTGGAGCCCCAGCATTTT	CASSQESWALEPQHF
TRBV11-3	TRBJ1-1	NA	NA	TGTGCCAGCAGCCCATCTAGGGGACTGGCTGAAGCTTTCTTT	CASSPSRGLAEAFF
TRBV9	TRBJ1-3	medium-sized	NA	TGTGCCAGCAGCTATTCAGGGTTCTCTGGAAACACCATATATTTT	CASSYSGFSGNTIYF
TRBV14	TRBJ2-5	NA	NA	TGTGCCAGCAGCCAAGATCGAGCCCCAAGAGCGGAGACCCAGTACTTC	CASSQDRAPRAETQYF
TRBV11-2	TRBJ2-7	NA	NA	TGTGCCAGCAGCTTAGATTGGGGCCGAGAAAGCTCCGAGCAGTACTTC	CASSLDWGRESSEQYF
TRBV11-2	TRBJ1-2	NA	NA	TGTGCCAGCAGCTTAAGCCGGGTTAGTGAAGGCTACACCTTC	CASSLSRVSEGYTF
TRBV6-1	TRBJ2-5	once	NA	TGTGCCAGCAGTGTGTCGACAGCTTCGAAGACCCAGTACTTC	CASSVSTASKTQYF
TRBV10-3	TRBJ1-5	NA	NA	TGTGCCATCAGTGAGCCAGACAGTGACAATCAGCCCCAGCATTTT	CAISEPDSDNQPQHF
TRBV7-6	TRBJ2-1	NA	TRBD1	TGTGCCAGCAGCTTAAAAGGGGACAGGGGGGCCCAGCAGTTCTTC	CASSLKGDRGAQQFF
TRBV28	TRBJ2-5	NA	NA	TGTGCCAGCAATTCAGGGGAGGAGACCCAGTACTTC	CASNSGEETQYF
TRBV10-3	TRBJ2-5	NA	TRBD2	TGTGCCATCAGTGGACTAGCGGGAGTAAATTCAGAGACCCAGTACTTC	CAISGLAGVNSETQYF
TRBV5-1	TRBJ1-3	NA	NA	TGCGCCAGCAGCTTGACAGGCATAAACTCTGGAAACACCATATATTTT	CASSLTGINSGNTIYF
TRBV30	TRBJ2-7	NA	TRBD2	TGTGCCTGGAATGTGGGAGGGGCCCACGAGCAGTACTTC	CAWNVGGAHEQYF
TRBV21-1	TRBJ2-1	NA	NA	TGTGCCAGCAGCAAGCTAGCGAGGGATTCCTACAATGAGCAGTTCTTC	CASSKLARDSYNEQFF
TRBV7-2	TRBJ2-7	NA	NA	TGTGCCAGCAGACCCCCGGGGATCAGCTCCTACGAGCAGTACTTC	CASRPPGISSYEQYF
TRBV11-2	TRBJ1-1	NA	TRBD1	TGTGCCAGCAGCTCACACAGGGGCATAACGAACACTGAAGCTTTCTTT	CASSSHRGITNTEAFF
TRBV10-2	TRBJ1-5	NA	NA	TGCGCCAGCTCCCAAACTTCTACTGCCAATCAGCCCCAGCATTTT	CASSQTSTANQPQHF
TRBV6-5	TRBJ2-5	NA	TRBD2	TGTGCCAGCAGTCGGCCCGGGGGGACGAAAGAGACCCAGTACTTC	CASSRPGGTKETQYF
TRBV7-9	TRBJ1-2	few	NA	TGTGCCAGCAGCCCCACCTCGAAGATACTCGATGGCTACACCTTC	CASSPTSKILDGYTF
TRBV4-2	TRBJ2-5	NA	TRBD1	TGTGCCAGCAGCCCGATTATAGGACAGGAAGAAGAGACCCAGTACTTC	CASSPIIGQEEETQYF
TRBV11-3	TRBJ2-1	once	TRBD2	TGTGCCAGCAGCTCCGAACGGACTAGCGGGTCCTCCTACAATGAGCAGTTCTTC	CASSSERTSGSSYNEQFF
TRBV29-1	TRBJ2-1	NA	TRBD2	TGCAGCGTTAGGACTAGCGGGAGGGAGGGCTACTCCTACAATGAGCAGTTCTTC	CSVRTSGREGYSYNEQFF
TRBV6-5	TRBJ1-1	NA	NA	TGTGCCAGCAGTTATCGGGGGGCTTGGGACACTGAAGCTTTCTTT	CASSYRGAWDTEAFF
TRBV10-3	TRBJ2-1	once	NA	TGTGCCATCAGCCAACAGCTGGTACTCTCCTACAATGAGCAGTTCTTC	CAISQQLVLSYNEQFF
TRBV19	TRBJ1-5	NA	NA	TGTGCCAGTAGTATATTCCAGGGCAGTCAGCCCCAGCATTTT	CASSIFQGSQPQHF
TRBV4-2	TRBJ2-1	NA	TRBD2	TGTGCCAGCAGCCAAGAGTGGGGGGGGAATGAGCAGTTCTTC	CASSQEWGGNEQFF
TRBV6-5	TRBJ2-7	NA	NA	TGTGCCAGCAGGTATCGGGACATGTCATCGGGCGAGCAGTACTTC	CASRYRDMSSGEQYF
TRBV7-9	TRBJ1-6	NA	NA	TGTGCCAGCAGCTTAGCCTTCTCCGCGTTATCACCCCTCCACTTT	CASSLAFSALSPLHF
TRBV19	TRBJ2-7	few	NA	TGTGCCAGTAGTCCTCCCGGAGGGACCTACGAGCAGTACTTC	CASSPPGGTYEQYF
TRBV11-2	TRBJ1-1	few	TRBD1	TGTGCCAGCAGCCCGAACAGGGGGAGAGGAGCTTTCTTT	CASSPNRGRGAFF
TRBV6-1	TRBJ2-5	NA	NA	TGTGCCAGCAGTCAAGACTTCAAGACCCAGTACTTC	CASSQDFKTQYF
TRBV4-1	TRBJ1-2	few	TRBD1	TGCGCCAGCAGCTCATGGACAGGTCCTGATCGTGGCTACACCTTC	CASSSWTGPDRGYTF
TRBV5-5	TRBJ1-1	few	NA	TGTGCCAGCAGCTTGAAGGGGGGGGACTTGAACACTGAAGCTTTCTTT	CASSLKGGDLNTEAFF
TRBV11-3	TRBJ2-3	NA	NA	TGTGCCAGCAGCTTAGTCGGACGGGGTTTGGGGGATACGCAGTATTTT	CASSLVGRGLGDTQYF
TRBV30	TRBJ2-7	NA	NA	TGTGCCTGGAGTGAAGTCAGCCGAGGGGAGCAGTACTTC	CAWSEVSRGEQYF
TRBV7-7	TRBJ2-1	NA	NA	TGTGCTAGCAGCTTAGCTCCAGGACATGATGAGCAGTTCTTC	CASSLAPGHDEQFF
TRBV19	TRBJ2-3	NA	TRBD1	TGTGCCAGTAGTGCGGGACAGGGAACGGTTACAGATACGCAGTATTTT	CASSAGQGTVTDTQYF